This TCR beta chain was captured in a study of cytomegalovirus exposure and HLA in healthy donors. The PCR made use of 60 Vbeta and 13 Jbeta primers. The table came from immunoSEQ multiplex PCR; TCRdb's copy has only in-frame clones and leaves some out. The table records over 100,000 clones, roughly 85% of them present only once. The TCR comes from a man in his 60s in good health and CMV-seropositive. Sequencing used PBMCs.

The CDR3 coding sequence is TGTGCCAGCACTGGCCCCGGGGGCTATAATTCACCCCTCCACTTT. It specifies CASTGPGGYNSPLHF. The rearrangement joins TRBV25-1 to TRBJ1-6; the D gene is possibly TRBD1 (5 bases). This CDR3 spans 15 amino acids. V lost 7 bases and J 3 bases, leaving 13 bases between the germline ends. CDR1 is MGHDK, CDR2 SYGVNS, per germline.